This T cell receptor (beta chain) was sequenced for a study of identical twins. In its sample, this clonotype was seen many times. Its antigen is currently unknown. Study observations and caveats: Fewer insertions marked abundant cord blood beta clonotypes; young adult naive trended weakly, memory not at all. Models underestimated TCR alpha sharing (out-of-frame) in monozygotic twins. Out-of-frame alpha sequences shared between twins exhibited an excess of low generation probability.

The CDR3 is 13 residues long. Trimming pared 3 bases from V and 3 bases from J, leaving 10 bases between. The germline V gene encodes CDR1 SGDLS and CDR2 YYNGEE. One entry per CDR3 protein results from TCRdb running MiXCR on the 5' RACE reads. The sample lists some 320,000 distinct CDR3 sequences, 12% seen once, with 7.2% in the top ten. These same data were also listed under a study on yellow fever vaccine responses in identical twins. As that report states: Twin vaccine T cell responses reportedly seemed partly convergent, partly personalized.

The clonotype originates from a woman between 18 and 29 years old in good health. The source material was CD8+ T cells sorted from blood. This chain joins TRBV9 and TRBJ2-7, with D unresolved. As DNA, the CDR3 is TGTGCCAGCAGCGGGAACGAGGACTACGAGCAGTACTTC. This gives the protein CASSGNEDYEQYF.